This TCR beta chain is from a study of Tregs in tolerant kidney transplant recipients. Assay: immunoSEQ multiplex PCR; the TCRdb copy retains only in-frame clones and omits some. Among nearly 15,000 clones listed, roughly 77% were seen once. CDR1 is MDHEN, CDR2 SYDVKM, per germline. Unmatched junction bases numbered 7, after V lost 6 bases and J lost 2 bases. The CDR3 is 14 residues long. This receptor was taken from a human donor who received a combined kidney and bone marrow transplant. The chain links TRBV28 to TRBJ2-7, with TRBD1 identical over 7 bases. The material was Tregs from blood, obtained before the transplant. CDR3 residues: CASSQPTGTYEQYF. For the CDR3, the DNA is TGTGCCAGCAGCCAACCGACAGGGACCTACGAGCAGTACTTC. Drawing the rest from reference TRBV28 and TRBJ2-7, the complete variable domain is DVKVTQSSRYLVKRTGEKVFLECVQDMDHENMFWYRQDPGLGLRLIYFSYDVKMKEKGDIPEGYSVSREKKERFSLILESASTNQTSMYLCASSQPTGTYEQYFGPGTRLTVT.